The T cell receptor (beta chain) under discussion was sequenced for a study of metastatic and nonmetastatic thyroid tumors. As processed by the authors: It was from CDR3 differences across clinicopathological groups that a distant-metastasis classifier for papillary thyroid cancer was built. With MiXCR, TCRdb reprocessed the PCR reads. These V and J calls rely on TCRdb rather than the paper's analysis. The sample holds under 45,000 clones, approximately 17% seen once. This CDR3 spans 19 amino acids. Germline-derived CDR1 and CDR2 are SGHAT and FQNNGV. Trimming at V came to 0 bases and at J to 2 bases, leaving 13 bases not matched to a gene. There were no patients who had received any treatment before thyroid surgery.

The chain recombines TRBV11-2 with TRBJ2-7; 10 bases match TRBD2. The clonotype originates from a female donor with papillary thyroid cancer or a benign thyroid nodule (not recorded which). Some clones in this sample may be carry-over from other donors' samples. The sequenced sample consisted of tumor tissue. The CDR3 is CASSLEPTASGGPTYEQYF. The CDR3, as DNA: TGTGCCAGCAGCTTAGAGCCCACTGCTAGCGGGGGTCCCACCTACGAGCAGTACTTC.